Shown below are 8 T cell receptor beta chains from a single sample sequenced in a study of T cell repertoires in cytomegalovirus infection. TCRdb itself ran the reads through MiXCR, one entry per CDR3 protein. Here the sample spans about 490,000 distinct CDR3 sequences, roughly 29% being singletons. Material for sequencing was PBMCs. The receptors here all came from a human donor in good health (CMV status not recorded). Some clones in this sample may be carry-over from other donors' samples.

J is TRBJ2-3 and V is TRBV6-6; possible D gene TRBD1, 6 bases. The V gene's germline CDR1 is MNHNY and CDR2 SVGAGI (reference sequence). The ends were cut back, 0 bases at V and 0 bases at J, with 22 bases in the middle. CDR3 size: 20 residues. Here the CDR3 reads CASSYSNRDTGHLSTDTQYF. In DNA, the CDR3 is TGTGCCAGCAGTTACTCGAACCGGGACACAGGACACCTAAGCACAGATACGCAGTATTTT.

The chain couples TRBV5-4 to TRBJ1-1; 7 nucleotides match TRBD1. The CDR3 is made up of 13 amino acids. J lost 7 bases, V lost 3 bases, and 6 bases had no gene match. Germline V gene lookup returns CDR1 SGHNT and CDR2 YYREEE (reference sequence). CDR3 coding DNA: TGTGCCAGCAGCTCCGGGACAGCAATTGAAGCTTTCTTT. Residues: CASSSGTAIEAFF. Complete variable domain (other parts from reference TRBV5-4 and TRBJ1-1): ETGVTQSPTHLIKTRGQQVTLRCSSQSGHNTVSWYQQALGQGPQFIFQYYREEENGRGNFPPRFSGLQFPNYSSELNVNALELDDSALYLCASSSGTAIEAFFGQGTRLTVV.

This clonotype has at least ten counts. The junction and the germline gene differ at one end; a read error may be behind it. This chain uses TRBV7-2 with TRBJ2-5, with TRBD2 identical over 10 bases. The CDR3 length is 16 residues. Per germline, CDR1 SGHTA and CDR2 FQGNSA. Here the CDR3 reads CASSIASGRFGETQYF. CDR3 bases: TGTGCCAGCAGCATAGCTAGCGGGAGATTTGGAGAGACCCAGTACTTC.

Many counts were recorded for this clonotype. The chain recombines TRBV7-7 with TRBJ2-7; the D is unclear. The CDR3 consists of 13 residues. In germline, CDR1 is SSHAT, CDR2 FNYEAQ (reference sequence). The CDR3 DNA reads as TGTGCTAGCAGCTTTCGTCACGACTACGAGCAGTACGTC. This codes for CASSFRHDYEQYV.

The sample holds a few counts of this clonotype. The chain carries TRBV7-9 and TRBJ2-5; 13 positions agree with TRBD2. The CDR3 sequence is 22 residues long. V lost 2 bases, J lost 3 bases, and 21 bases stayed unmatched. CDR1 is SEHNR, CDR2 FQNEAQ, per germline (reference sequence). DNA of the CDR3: TGTGCCAGCAGCTTAATCCCCGGACTAGCGGGAGTGTTTCGCGGGCATGAAGAGACCCAGTACTTC. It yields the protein CASSLIPGLAGVFRGHEETQYF.

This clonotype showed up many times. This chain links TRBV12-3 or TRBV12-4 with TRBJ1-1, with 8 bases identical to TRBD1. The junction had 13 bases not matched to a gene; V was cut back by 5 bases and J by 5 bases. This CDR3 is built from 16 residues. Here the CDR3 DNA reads TGTGCCAGCAGTAAAATCAGGGGGCGAGTTGAAACTGAAGCTTTCTTT. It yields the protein CASSKIRGRVETEAFF.

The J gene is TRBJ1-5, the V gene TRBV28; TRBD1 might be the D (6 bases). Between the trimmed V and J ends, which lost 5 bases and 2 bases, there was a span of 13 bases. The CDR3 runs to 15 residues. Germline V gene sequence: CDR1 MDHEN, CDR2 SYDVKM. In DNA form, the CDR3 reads TGTGCCAGCAGTCCCCTAGCAGGGGGCAATCAGCCCCAGCATTTT. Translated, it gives CASSPLAGGNQPQHF.

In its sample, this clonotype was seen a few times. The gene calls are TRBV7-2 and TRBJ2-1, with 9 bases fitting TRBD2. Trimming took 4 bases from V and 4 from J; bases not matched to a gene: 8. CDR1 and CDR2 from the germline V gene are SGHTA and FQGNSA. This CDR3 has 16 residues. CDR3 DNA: TGTGCCAGCAGCTACTCCGGGACTAGCAGGTACAATGAGCAGTTCTTC. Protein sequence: CASSYSGTSRYNEQFF.